The rows below give T cell receptor beta chains drawn from one sample of a study of blood T cell repertoires in COVID-19. Only in-frame clones appear in the TCRdb table, and some are missing; sequencing was by immunoSEQ multiplex PCR. The table includes 150,000 or so clones, roughly 80% detected once. Input material: peripheral blood. Source of these receptors: an elderly woman with acute or convalescent COVID-19. Each CDR3 is given with its conserved first and last residue. The order of the fields is V gene, J gene, D gene, clone size, CDR3 DNA, CDR3 protein. The D gene is left open where the match is weak. Clone size is stated in some rows and not others, as once, few, many or a class when expanded.

V gene: TRBV12-3/TRBV12-4; J gene: TRBJ1-5; D gene: .; clone size: .; CDR3 DNA: TGTGCCAGCAGACCCCCCCCAGGGCCCCAGCATTTT; CDR3 protein: CASRPPPGPQHF
V gene: TRBV7-3; J gene: TRBJ1-1; D gene: .; clone size: .; CDR3 DNA: TGTGCCAGCAGCTCTCAGGTCGACATGAACACTGAAGCTTTCTTT; CDR3 protein: CASSSQVDMNTEAFF
V gene: TRBV25-1; J gene: TRBJ2-7; D gene: .; clone size: .; CDR3 DNA: TGTGCCAGCAGTGAATCCCCCGGCGGCACCTACGAGCAGTACTTC; CDR3 protein: CASSESPGGTYEQYF
V gene: TRBV21-1; J gene: TRBJ2-6; D gene: .; clone size: .; CDR3 DNA: TGTGCCAGCAGGGACAGGGTTCCTGGGGCCAACGTCCTGACTTTC; CDR3 protein: CASRDRVPGANVLTF
V gene: TRBV11-3; J gene: TRBJ2-2; D gene: .; clone size: .; CDR3 DNA: TGTGCCAGCAGCTTAGGGCAGGTAGCGAACACCGGGGAGCTGTTTTTT; CDR3 protein: CASSLGQVANTGELFF
V gene: TRBV5-6; J gene: TRBJ2-1; D gene: .; clone size: .; CDR3 DNA: TGTGCCAGCAGCTTGGTGGGGACTGCAATCTACAATGAGCAGTTCTTC; CDR3 protein: CASSLVGTAIYNEQFF
V gene: TRBV14; J gene: TRBJ1-2; D gene: .; clone size: .; CDR3 DNA: TGTGCCAGCAGCCAAGGGGCGTCCTATGGCTACACCTTC; CDR3 protein: CASSQGASYGYTF
V gene: TRBV6-1; J gene: TRBJ2-2; D gene: .; clone size: .; CDR3 DNA: TGTGCCAGCAGTGAATGGAGGGGACTGAACACCGGGGAGCTGTTTTTT; CDR3 protein: CASSEWRGLNTGELFF
V gene: TRBV18; J gene: TRBJ2-7; D gene: .; clone size: once; CDR3 DNA: TGTGCCAGCTCACCAGGAGTACTAAGGGGAAATTCCCCCTCCTACGAGCAGTACTTC; CDR3 protein: CASSPGVLRGNSPSYEQYF
V gene: TRBV5-4; J gene: TRBJ1-1; D gene: .; clone size: .; CDR3 DNA: TGTGCCAGCAGCTTGAACAACCAGAACACTGAAGCTTTCTTT; CDR3 protein: CASSLNNQNTEAFF
V gene: TRBV6-2/TRBV6-3; J gene: TRBJ1-6; D gene: TRBD1; clone size: .; CDR3 DNA: TGTGCCAGCAGTGCCCAGGACAGGTATAATTCACCCCTCCACTTT; CDR3 protein: CASSAQDRYNSPLHF
V gene: TRBV19; J gene: TRBJ1-1; D gene: .; clone size: .; CDR3 DNA: TGTGCCAGTAGTATTTCGACAGGAGTTACTGAAGCTTTCTTT; CDR3 protein: CASSISTGVTEAFF
V gene: TRBV7-6; J gene: TRBJ1-4; D gene: TRBD1; clone size: .; CDR3 DNA: TGTGCCAGCAGCTTGGGATCCGGGACAGGGGTGGAAAAACTGTTTTTT; CDR3 protein: CASSLGSGTGVEKLFF
V gene: TRBV5-1; J gene: TRBJ2-2; D gene: .; clone size: .; CDR3 DNA: TGCGCCAGCAGCTCCGGAAACGGGGAAAGAGGGGAGCTGTTTTTT; CDR3 protein: CASSSGNGERGELFF
V gene: TRBV27; J gene: TRBJ1-6; D gene: .; clone size: few; CDR3 DNA: TGTGCCAGCAGACCTTACTTCCCCCCTAATTCACCCCTCCACTTT; CDR3 protein: CASRPYFPPNSPLHF
V gene: TRBV11-2; J gene: TRBJ2-1; D gene: TRBD2; clone size: .; CDR3 DNA: TGTGCCAGCAGCACGCGGGGGGGAATCTCCTACAATGAGCAGTTCTTC; CDR3 protein: CASSTRGGISYNEQFF
V gene: TRBV2; J gene: TRBJ2-3; D gene: .; clone size: .; CDR3 DNA: TGTGCCAGCGGAGGGTTCGTGGGGTTCACAGATACGCAGTATTTT; CDR3 protein: CASGGFVGFTDTQYF
V gene: TRBV5-5; J gene: TRBJ2-2; D gene: .; clone size: .; CDR3 DNA: TGTGCCAGCAGCTTGGCCGTAGCGGCGAACACCGGGGAGCTGTTTTTT; CDR3 protein: CASSLAVAANTGELFF
V gene: TRBV7-3; J gene: TRBJ2-7; D gene: .; clone size: .; CDR3 DNA: TGTGCCAGCAGCTCCAAGGACTCCCCAACCTACGAGCAGTACTTC; CDR3 protein: CASSSKDSPTYEQYF
V gene: TRBV19; J gene: TRBJ1-1; D gene: TRBD1; clone size: once; CDR3 DNA: TGTGCCAGTAGTGTGGACAGGGGGAACACTGAAGCTTTCTTT; CDR3 protein: CASSVDRGNTEAFF
V gene: TRBV3-1/TRBV3-2; J gene: TRBJ2-1; D gene: .; clone size: .; CDR3 DNA: TGTGCCAGCAGCCAAGAGGACAGAATTTTTTACAATGAGCAGTTCTTC; CDR3 protein: CASSQEDRIFYNEQFF
V gene: TRBV3-1/TRBV3-2; J gene: TRBJ1-2; D gene: .; clone size: .; CDR3 DNA: TGTGCCAGCAGCCAAGCGGGGGAGGGCTACACCTTC; CDR3 protein: CASSQAGEGYTF
V gene: TRBV16; J gene: TRBJ1-1; D gene: .; clone size: .; CDR3 DNA: TGTGCCAGCAGCCGGGGACTGGGAGGGTTGAACACTGAAGCTTTCTTT; CDR3 protein: CASSRGLGGLNTEAFF
V gene: TRBV29-1; J gene: TRBJ2-4; D gene: .; clone size: .; CDR3 DNA: TGCAGCGTTGAGGGGGGGCTCCAGGCCAAAAACATTCAGTACTTC; CDR3 protein: CSVEGGLQAKNIQYF
V gene: TRBV27; J gene: TRBJ1-6; D gene: .; clone size: many; CDR3 DNA: TGTGCCAGCCGCGGAGGGTATGGTAATTCACCCCTCCACTTT; CDR3 protein: CASRGGYGNSPLHF
V gene: TRBV5-1; J gene: TRBJ2-4; D gene: TRBD2; clone size: .; CDR3 DNA: TGCGCCAGCAGCTCAGGGACTAGCGGGTTACGGCAGTACTTC; CDR3 protein: CASSSGTSGLRQYF
V gene: TRBV27; J gene: TRBJ2-3; D gene: .; clone size: once; CDR3 DNA: TGTGCCAGCCGCACTGGCGGGGGCACAGATACGCAGTATTTT; CDR3 protein: CASRTGGGTDTQYF
V gene: TRBV5-6; J gene: TRBJ1-2; D gene: .; clone size: .; CDR3 DNA: TGTGCCAGCAGCTTGGGAGGGGGAGAATATGGCTACACCTTC; CDR3 protein: CASSLGGGEYGYTF
V gene: TRBV5-1; J gene: TRBJ1-5; D gene: TRBD1; clone size: .; CDR3 DNA: TGCGCCAGCAGCTTGGAAGGACAGGCAAATCAGCCCCAGCATTTT; CDR3 protein: CASSLEGQANQPQHF
V gene: TRBV19; J gene: TRBJ1-1; D gene: .; clone size: .; CDR3 DNA: TGTGCCAGTAGTATACGGGGGGCCCAGCCTGAAGCTTTCTTT; CDR3 protein: CASSIRGAQPEAFF
V gene: TRBV7-9; J gene: TRBJ2-3; D gene: TRBD1; clone size: .; CDR3 DNA: TGTGCCAGCAGCCAGTTGGACAGGGGAGATACGCAGTATTTT; CDR3 protein: CASSQLDRGDTQYF
V gene: TRBV11-3; J gene: TRBJ1-3; D gene: TRBD1; clone size: .; CDR3 DNA: TGTGCCAGCAGCGCTGGGACAGGTCGTTCCTCTGGAAACACCATATATTTT; CDR3 protein: CASSAGTGRSSGNTIYF
V gene: TRBV5-4; J gene: TRBJ2-5; D gene: TRBD1; clone size: .; CDR3 DNA: TGTGCCAGCAGCAAACGGACAGGGGAAGAGACCCAGTACTTC; CDR3 protein: CASSKRTGEETQYF
V gene: TRBV6-5; J gene: TRBJ2-2; D gene: .; clone size: .; CDR3 DNA: TGTGCCAGCAGTTACTCCGACAGCGCGAACACCGGGGAGCTGTTTTTT; CDR3 protein: CASSYSDSANTGELFF
V gene: TRBV13; J gene: TRBJ1-2; D gene: TRBD1; clone size: .; CDR3 DNA: TGTGCCAGCAGCTTGGGGACAGAATCCTATGGCTACACCTTC; CDR3 protein: CASSLGTESYGYTF
V gene: TRBV18; J gene: TRBJ1-5; D gene: .; clone size: .; CDR3 DNA: TGTGCCAGCTCACCATCGACAAGTCTGAGGCCCCAGCATTTT; CDR3 protein: CASSPSTSLRPQHF
V gene: TRBV18; J gene: TRBJ1-5; D gene: .; clone size: .; CDR3 DNA: TGTGCCAGCTCACCGGCGGGGGGAAATCAGCCCCAGCATTTT; CDR3 protein: CASSPAGGNQPQHF
V gene: TRBV5-1; J gene: TRBJ1-6; D gene: TRBD1; clone size: .; CDR3 DNA: TGCGCCAGCAGCTTGACCACAGGGGTCGGATCACCCCTCCACTTT; CDR3 protein: CASSLTTGVGSPLHF
V gene: TRBV5-4; J gene: TRBJ2-7; D gene: .; clone size: .; CDR3 DNA: TGTGCCACCAGAAGCGCTCCGGGATCCAGCGAGCAGTACTTC; CDR3 protein: CATRSAPGSSEQYF
V gene: TRBV5-1; J gene: TRBJ1-3; D gene: .; clone size: .; CDR3 DNA: TGCGCCAGCAGCTCGGGACTGCTTCGGGCTAGCTCTGGAAACACCATATATTTT; CDR3 protein: CASSSGLLRASSGNTIYF
V gene: TRBV5-8; J gene: TRBJ1-2; D gene: TRBD1; clone size: .; CDR3 DNA: TGTGCCAGCTCTCCCGGGACAGGCACCGGCTACACCTTC; CDR3 protein: CASSPGTGTGYTF
V gene: TRBV5-1; J gene: TRBJ1-4; D gene: TRBD1; clone size: .; CDR3 DNA: TGCGCCAGCAGCGACAGACAGGGGGCATATGAAAAACTGTTTTTT; CDR3 protein: CASSDRQGAYEKLFF
V gene: TRBV4-3; J gene: TRBJ1-6; D gene: .; clone size: .; CDR3 DNA: TGCGCCAGCAGCCAAGACCACAGGCTCCACTTT; CDR3 protein: CASSQDHRLHF